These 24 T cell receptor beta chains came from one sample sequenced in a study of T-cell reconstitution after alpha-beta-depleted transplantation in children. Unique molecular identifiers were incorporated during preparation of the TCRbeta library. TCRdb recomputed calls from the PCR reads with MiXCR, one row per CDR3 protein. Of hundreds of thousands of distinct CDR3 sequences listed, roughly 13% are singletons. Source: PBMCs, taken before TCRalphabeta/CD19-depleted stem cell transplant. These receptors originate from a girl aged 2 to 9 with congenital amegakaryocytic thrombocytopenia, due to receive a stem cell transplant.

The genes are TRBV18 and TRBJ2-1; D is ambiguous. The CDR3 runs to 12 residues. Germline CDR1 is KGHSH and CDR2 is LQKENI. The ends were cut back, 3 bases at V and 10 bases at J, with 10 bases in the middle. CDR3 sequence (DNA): TGTGCCAGCTCACCCGATAGCAGCGAGCAGTTCTTC. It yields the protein CASSPDSSEQFF.

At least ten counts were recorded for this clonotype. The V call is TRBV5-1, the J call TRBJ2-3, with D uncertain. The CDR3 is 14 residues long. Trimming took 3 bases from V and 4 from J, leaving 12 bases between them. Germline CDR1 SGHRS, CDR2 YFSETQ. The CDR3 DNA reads TGCGCCAGCAGCTATGCAGACCCTGCAGATACGCAGTATTTT. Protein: CASSYADPADTQYF.

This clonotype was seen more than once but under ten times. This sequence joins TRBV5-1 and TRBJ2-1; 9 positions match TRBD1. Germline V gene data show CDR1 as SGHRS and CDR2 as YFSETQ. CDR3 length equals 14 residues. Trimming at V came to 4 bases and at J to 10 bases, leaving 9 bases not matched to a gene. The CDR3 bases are TGCGCCAGCAGCCAGGAAAGGACAGGGGAAGAGCAGTTCTTC. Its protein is CASSQERTGEEQFF. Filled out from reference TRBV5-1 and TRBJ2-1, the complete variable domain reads KAGVTQTPRYLIKTRGQQVTLSCSPISGHRSVSWYQQTPGQGLQFLFEYFSETQRNKGNFPGRFSGRQFSNSRSEMNVSTLELGDSALYLCASSQERTGEEQFFGPGTRLTVL.

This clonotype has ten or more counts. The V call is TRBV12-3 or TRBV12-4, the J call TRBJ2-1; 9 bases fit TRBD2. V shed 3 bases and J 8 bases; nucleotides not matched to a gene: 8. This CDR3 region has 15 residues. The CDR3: CASSFEGTSWDEQFF. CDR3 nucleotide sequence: TGTGCCAGCAGTTTTGAGGGGACTAGCTGGGATGAGCAGTTCTTC.

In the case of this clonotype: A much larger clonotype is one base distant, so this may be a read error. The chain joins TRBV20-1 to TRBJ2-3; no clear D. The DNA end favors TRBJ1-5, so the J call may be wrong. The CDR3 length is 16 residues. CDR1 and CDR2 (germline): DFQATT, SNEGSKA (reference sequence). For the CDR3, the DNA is TGCAGTGCTAGTCGCCGGACTAGCGTTAGCACAGATACGCAGCATTTT. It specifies CSASRRTSVSTDTQHF.

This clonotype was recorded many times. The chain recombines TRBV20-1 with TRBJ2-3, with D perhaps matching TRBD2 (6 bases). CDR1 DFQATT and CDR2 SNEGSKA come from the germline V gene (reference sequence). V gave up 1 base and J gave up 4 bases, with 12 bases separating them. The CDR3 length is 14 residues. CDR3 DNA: TGCAGTGCTAGAGTACCGGGAGCCGCAGATACGCAGTATTTT. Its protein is CSARVPGAADTQYF.

The CDR3 is CASGSGRNEQFF. DNA for the CDR3: TGTGCCAGCGGGTCGGGGCGAAATGAGCAGTTCTTC. The genes are TRBV12-3 or TRBV12-4 and TRBJ2-1; D may correspond to TRBD1 or TRBD2 (5 bases each). This CDR3 contains 12 residues. V dropped 8 bases and J dropped 7 bases, with 12 bases sitting between them.

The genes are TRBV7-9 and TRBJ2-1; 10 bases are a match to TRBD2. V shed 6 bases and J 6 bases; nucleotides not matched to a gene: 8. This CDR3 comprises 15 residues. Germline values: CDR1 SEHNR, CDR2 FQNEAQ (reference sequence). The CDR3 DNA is TGTGCCAGCAGAATAGCGGGAGGAGGGGGCAATGAGCAGTTCTTC. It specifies CASRIAGGGGNEQFF.

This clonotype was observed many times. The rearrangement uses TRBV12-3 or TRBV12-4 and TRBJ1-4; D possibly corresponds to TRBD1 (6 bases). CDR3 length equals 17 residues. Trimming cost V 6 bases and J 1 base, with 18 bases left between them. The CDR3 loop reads CASSTGRGGVTNEKLFF. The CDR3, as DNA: TGTGCCAGCAGCACAGGGAGGGGAGGGGTAACTAATGAAAAACTGTTTTTT.

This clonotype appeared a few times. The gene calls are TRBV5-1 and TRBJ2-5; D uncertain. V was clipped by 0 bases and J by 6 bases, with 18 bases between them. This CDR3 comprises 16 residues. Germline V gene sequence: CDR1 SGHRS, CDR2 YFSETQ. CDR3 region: CASSLGAGSRLQTQYF. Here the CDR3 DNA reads TGCGCCAGCAGCTTGGGGGCCGGGTCACGCTTGCAGACCCAGTACTTC.

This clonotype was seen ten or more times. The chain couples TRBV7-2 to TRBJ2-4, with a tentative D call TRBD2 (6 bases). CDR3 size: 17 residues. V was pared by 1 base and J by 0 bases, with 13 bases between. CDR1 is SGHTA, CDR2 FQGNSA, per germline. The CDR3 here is CASSLVGGFGAKNIQYF. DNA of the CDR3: TGTGCCAGCAGCTTAGTGGGGGGATTTGGAGCCAAAAACATTCAGTACTTC.

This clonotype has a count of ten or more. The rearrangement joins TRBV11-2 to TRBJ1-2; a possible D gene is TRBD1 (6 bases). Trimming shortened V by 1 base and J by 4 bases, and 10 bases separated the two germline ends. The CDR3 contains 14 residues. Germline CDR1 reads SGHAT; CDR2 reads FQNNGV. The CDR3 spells CASSLGPGVYGYTF. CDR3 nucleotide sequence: TGTGCCAGCAGCTTAGGGCCAGGGGTCTATGGCTACACCTTC.

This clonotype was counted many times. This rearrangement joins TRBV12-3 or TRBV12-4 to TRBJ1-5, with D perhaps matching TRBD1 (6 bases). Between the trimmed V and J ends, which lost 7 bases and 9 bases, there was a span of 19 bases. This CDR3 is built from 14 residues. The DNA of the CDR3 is TGTGCCAGCACCTTAGGGGGGGCCTCAGGGCCCCAGCATTTT. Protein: CASTLGGASGPQHF.

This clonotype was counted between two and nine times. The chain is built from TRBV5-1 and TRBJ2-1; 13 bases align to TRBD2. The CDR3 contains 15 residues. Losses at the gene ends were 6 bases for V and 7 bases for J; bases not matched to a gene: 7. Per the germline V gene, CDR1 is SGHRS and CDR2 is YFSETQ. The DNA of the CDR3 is TGCGCCAGCACCCCGGGACTAGCGGGACAAAATGAGCAGTTCTTC. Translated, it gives CASTPGLAGQNEQFF.

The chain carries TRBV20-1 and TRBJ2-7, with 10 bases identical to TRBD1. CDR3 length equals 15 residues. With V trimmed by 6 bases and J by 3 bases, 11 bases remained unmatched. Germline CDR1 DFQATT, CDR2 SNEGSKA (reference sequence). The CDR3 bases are TGCAGTGCAAGCCAACCCGGGACAGGGGTCTACGAGCAGTACTTC. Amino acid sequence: CSASQPGTGVYEQYF.

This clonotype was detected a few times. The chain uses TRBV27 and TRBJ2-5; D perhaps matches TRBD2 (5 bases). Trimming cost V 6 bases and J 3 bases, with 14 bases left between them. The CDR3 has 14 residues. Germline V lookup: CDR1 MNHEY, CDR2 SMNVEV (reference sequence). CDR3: CASSLVWGEETQYF. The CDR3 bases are TGTGCCAGCAGCCTAGTTTGGGGAGAAGAGACCCAGTACTTC.

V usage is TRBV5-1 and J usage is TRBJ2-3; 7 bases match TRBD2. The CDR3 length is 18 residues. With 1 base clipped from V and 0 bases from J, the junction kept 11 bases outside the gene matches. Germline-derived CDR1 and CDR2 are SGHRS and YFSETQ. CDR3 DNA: TGCGCCAGCAGCTTGCACCGAATGACTAGCTGGAGCACAGATACGCAGTATTTT. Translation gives CASSLHRMTSWSTDTQYF.

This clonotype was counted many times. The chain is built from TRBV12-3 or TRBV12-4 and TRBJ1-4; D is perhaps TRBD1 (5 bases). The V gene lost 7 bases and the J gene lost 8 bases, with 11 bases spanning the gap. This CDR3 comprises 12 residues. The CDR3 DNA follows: TGTGCCAGCACTCTCGAGGGGGAAAAACTGTTTTTT. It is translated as CASTLEGEKLFF.

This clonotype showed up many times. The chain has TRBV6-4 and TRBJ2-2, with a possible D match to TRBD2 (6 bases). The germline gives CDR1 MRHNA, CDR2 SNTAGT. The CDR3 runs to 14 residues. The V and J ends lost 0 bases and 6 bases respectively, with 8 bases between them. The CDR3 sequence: CASSDSTSSGELFF. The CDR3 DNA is TGTGCCAGCAGTGACTCTACTAGCTCCGGGGAGCTGTTTTTT.

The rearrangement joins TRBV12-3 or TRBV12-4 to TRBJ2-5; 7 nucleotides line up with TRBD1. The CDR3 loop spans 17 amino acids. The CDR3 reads CAISRGRQGPQQETQYF. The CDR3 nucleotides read TGTGCGATAAGCCGGGGTCGACAGGGCCCCCAACAAGAGACCCAGTACTTC.

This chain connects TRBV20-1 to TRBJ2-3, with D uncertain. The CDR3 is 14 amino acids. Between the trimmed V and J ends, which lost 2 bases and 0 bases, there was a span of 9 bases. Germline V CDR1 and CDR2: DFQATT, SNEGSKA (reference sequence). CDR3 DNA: TGCAGTGCTAGACAGGACCCTAGCACAGATACGCAGTATTTT. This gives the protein CSARQDPSTDTQYF.

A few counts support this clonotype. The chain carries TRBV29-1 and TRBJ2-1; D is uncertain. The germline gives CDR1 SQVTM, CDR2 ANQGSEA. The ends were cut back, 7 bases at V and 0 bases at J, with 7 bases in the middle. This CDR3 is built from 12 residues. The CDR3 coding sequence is TGCAGCGCTACGAGCTCCTACAATGAGCAGTTCTTC. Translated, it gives CSATSSYNEQFF.

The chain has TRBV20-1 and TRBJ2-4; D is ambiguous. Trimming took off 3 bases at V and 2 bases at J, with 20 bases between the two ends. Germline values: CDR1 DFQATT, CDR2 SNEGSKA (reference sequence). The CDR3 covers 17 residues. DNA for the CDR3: TGCAGTGCTAGTCTCCGGCGGCAGGAGCAAACCAAAAACATTCAGTACTTC. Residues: CSASLRRQEQTKNIQYF.

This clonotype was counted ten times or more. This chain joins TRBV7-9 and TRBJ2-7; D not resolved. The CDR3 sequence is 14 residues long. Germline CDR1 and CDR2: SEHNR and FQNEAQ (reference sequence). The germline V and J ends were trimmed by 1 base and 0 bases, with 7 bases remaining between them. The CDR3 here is CASSLDWSSYEQYF. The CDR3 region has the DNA TGTGCCAGCAGCTTAGACTGGAGCTCCTACGAGCAGTACTTC.